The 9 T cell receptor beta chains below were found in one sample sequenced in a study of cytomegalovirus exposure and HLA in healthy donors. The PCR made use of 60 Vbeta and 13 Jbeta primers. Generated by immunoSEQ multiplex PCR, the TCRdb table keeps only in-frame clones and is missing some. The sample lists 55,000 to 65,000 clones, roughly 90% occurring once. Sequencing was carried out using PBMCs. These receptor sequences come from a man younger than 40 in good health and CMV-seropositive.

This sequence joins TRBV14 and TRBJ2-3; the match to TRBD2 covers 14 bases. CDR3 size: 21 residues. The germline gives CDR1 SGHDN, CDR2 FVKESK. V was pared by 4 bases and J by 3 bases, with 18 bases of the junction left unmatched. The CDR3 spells CASSRDRRGTSGSFRTDTQYF. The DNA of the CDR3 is TGTGCCAGCAGCCGGGACAGGCGTGGGACTAGCGGGAGCTTTAGGACAGATACGCAGTATTTT.

CDR3 region: CAIRKAGEETQYF. The DNA of the CDR3 is TGTGCCATCAGGAAAGCGGGAGAAGAGACCCAGTACTTC. V and J are TRBV10-3 and TRBJ2-5; TRBD2 matches 8 bases. The CDR3 loop spans 13 amino acids. V shed 6 bases, J shed 3 bases, and the junction held 3 bases outside the gene matches. CDR1 is ENHRY and CDR2 is SYGVKD in the germline V gene.

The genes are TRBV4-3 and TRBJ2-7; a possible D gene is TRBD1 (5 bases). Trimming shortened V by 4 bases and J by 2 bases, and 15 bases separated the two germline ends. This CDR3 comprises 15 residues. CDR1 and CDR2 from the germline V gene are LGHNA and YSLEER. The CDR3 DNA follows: TGCGCCAGCAGCCTCCGAAGGGGTGACCCCTACGAGCAGTACTTC. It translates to CASSLRRGDPYEQYF.

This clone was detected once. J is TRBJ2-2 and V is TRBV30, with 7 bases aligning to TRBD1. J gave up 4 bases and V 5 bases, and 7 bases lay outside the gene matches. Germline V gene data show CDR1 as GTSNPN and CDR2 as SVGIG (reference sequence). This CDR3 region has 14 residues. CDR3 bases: TGTGCCTGGGATAGGGGGCAAGGCACCGGGGAGCTGTTTTTT. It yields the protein CAWDRGQGTGELFF.

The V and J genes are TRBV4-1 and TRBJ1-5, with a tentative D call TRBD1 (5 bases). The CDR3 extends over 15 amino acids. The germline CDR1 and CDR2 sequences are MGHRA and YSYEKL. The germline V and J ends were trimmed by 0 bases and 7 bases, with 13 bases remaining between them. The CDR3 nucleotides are TGCGCCAGCAGCCAAGAGGGACTGGTCGGACAGCCCCAGCATTTT. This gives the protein CASSQEGLVGQPQHF.

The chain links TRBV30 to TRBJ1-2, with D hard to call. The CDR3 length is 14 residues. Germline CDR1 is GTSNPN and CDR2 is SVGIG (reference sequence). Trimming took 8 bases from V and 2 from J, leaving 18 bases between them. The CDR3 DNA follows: TGTGCCGGGCCGGATATTGCCGACAACTATGGCTACACCTTC. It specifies CAGPDIADNYGYTF.

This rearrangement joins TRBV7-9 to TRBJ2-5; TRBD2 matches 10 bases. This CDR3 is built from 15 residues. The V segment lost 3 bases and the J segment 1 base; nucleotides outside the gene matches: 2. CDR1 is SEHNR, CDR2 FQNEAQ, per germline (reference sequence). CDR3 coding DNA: TGTGCCAGCAGCTTTGCTAGCGGGGGCCAAGAGACCCAGTACTTC. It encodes CASSFASGGQETQYF.

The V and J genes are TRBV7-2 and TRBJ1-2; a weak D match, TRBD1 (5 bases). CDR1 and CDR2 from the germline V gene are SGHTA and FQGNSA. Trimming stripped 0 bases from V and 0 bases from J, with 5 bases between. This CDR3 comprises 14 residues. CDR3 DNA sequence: TGTGCCAGCAGCTTAGCGGACACTAACTATGGCTACACCTTC. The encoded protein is CASSLADTNYGYTF.

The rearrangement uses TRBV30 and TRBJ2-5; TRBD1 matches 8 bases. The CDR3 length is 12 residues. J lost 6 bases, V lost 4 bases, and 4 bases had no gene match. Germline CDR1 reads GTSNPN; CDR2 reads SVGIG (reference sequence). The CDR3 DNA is TGTGCCTGGACAACAGGGGGGAAGACCCAGTACTTC. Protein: CAWTTGGKTQYF.